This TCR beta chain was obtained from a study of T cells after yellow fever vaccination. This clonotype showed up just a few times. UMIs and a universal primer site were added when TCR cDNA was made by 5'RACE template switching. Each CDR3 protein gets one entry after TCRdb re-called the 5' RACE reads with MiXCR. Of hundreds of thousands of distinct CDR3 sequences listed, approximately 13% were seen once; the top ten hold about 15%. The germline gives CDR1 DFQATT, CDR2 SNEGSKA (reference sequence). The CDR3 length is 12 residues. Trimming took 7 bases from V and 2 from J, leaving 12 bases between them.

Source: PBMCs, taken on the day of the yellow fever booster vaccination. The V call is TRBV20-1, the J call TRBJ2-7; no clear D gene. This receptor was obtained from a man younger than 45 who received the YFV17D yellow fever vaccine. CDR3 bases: TGCAGTGGGGGTATAGGTACCTACGAGCAGTACTTC. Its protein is CSGGIGTYEQYF.